This TCR beta chain was obtained from a study of shared clonotypes between healthy human individuals. The wider study: Donors consisted of a couple of women and three men between 18 and 49.

V shed 4 bases and J shed 5 bases, with 11 bases lying between them. CDR1 SGHNT and CDR2 YENEEA come from the germline V gene. This CDR3 region has 13 residues. Overall study results and limits: Deeper or shallower sequencing was expected to change how clonotypes are shared among donors. The genetic and exposure-history diversity represented was limited by few donors.

Note on this clone: Its antigen is unknown.

The repertoire was sequenced with immunoSEQ multiplex PCR; TCRdb's copy has only in-frame clones and lacks some. The data hold about 2.3 million clones, with around 93% observed a single time. The specimen sequenced was naive CD4+ T cells from PBMCs. Specified subset: CD45RA+ positively selected. The chain combines TRBV11-3 with TRBJ2-5; no reliable D call. This receptor was identified in a man in his late teens or twenties in good health. Some clones in this sample may be carry-over from other donors' samples. CDR3 region: CASSSWFGETQYF. DNA for the CDR3: TGTGCCAGCAGCTCCTGGTTTGGGGAGACCCAGTACTTC.